Described below is a single T cell receptor (beta chain) sequence and its context. Those who participated ranged in age from roughly 18 to 100 years and resided in 24 US areas. The sample is drawn from a study of blood T cell repertoires in COVID-19. Trimming left V 3 bases short and J 13 bases short, with 23 bases between. The CDR3 extends over 15 amino acids. Germline loops: CDR1 LGHDT, CDR2 YNNKEL (reference sequence). The table came from immunoSEQ multiplex PCR; TCRdb's copy has only in-frame clones and leaves some out. This sample carries roughly 380,000 clones, 87% of them seen once, and the ten largest clones take almost 3%.

This receptor was obtained from a woman in her 30s who had recovered from COVID-19. The rearrangement uses TRBV3-1 (or the pseudogene TRBV3-2) and TRBJ2-3; D remains ambiguous. The specimen sequenced was PBMCs or T cells enriched from blood (not recorded which). CDR3 coding DNA: TGTGCCAGCAGCCAGATTCCGTTCGACACCCTACCTAAGTATTTT. Its protein product is CASSQIPFDTLPKYF.